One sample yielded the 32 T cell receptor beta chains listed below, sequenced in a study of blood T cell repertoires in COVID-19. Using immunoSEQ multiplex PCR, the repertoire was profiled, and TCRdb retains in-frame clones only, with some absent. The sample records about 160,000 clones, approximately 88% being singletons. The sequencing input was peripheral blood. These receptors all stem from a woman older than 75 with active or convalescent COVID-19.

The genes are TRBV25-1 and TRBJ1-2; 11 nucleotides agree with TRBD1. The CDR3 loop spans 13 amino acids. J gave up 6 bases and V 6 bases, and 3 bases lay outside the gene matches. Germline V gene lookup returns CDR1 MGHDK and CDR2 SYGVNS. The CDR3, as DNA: TGTGCCAGCAGAGGACAGGGGGCTAATGGCTACACCTTC. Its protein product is CASRGQGANGYTF.

The CDR3 loop is CASSVRGTGEGGYEQYF. Written as DNA, the CDR3 is TGTGCCAGCAGCGTCAGGGGGACAGGGGAAGGTGGCTACGAGCAGTACTTC. The chain has TRBV7-2 and TRBJ2-7, with TRBD1 matching over 10 bases. The germline V gene has CDR1 SGHTA and CDR2 FQGNSA. The CDR3 loop spans 17 amino acids. The J segment lost 3 bases and the V segment lost 5 bases, leaving 13 bases of the junction unmatched.

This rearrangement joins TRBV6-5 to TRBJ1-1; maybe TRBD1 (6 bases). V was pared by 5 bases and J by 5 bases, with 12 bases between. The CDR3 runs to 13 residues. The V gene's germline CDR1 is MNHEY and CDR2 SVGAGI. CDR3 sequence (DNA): TGTGCCAGCAGTCCCCCAGGGGAGACTGAAGCTTTCTTT. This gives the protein CASSPPGETEAFF.

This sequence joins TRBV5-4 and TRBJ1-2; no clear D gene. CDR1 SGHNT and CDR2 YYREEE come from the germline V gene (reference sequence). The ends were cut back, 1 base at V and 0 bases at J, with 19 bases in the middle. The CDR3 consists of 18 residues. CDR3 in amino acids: CASSLLLGSLGSNYGYTF. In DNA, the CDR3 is TGTGCCAGCAGCTTGTTGTTGGGCAGTTTGGGTTCTAACTATGGCTACACCTTC. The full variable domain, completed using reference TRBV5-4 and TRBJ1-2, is ETGVTQSPTHLIKTRGQQVTLRCSSQSGHNTVSWYQQALGQGPQFIFQYYREEENGRGNFPPRFSGLQFPNYSSELNVNALELDDSALYLCASSLLLGSLGSNYGYTFGSGTRLTVV.

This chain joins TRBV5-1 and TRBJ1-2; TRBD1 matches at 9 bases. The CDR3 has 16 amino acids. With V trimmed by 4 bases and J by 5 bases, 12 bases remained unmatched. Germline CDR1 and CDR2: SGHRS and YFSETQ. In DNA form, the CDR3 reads TGCGCCAGCAGCCCAGGGACAGGGCATCCTCTGTATGGCTACACCTTC. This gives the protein CASSPGTGHPLYGYTF.

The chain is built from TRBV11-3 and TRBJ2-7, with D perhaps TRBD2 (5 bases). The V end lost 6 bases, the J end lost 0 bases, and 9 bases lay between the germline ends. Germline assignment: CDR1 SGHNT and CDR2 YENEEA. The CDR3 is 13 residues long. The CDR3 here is CASSEGSSYEQYF. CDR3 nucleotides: TGTGCCAGCAGTGAGGGCAGCTCCTACGAGCAGTACTTC.

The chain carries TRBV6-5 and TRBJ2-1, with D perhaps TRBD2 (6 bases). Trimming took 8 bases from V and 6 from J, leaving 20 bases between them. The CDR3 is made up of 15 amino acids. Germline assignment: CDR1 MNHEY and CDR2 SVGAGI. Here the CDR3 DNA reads TGTGCCAGCCAACTTGAAGTGGGGGGTGGCAATGAGCAGTTCTTC. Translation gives CASQLEVGGGNEQFF.

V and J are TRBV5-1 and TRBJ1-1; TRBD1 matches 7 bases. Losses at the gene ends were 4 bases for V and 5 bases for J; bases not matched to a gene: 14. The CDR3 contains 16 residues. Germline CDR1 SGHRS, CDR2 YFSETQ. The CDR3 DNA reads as TGCGCCAGCAGCCGGACGGCAGGGGGTTTGCGGACTGAAGCTTTCTTT. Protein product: CASSRTAGGLRTEAFF.

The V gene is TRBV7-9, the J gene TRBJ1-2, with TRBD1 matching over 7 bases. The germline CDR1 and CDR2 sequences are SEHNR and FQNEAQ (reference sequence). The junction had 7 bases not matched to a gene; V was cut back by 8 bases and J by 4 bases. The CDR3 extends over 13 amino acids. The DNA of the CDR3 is TGTGCCAGCGGCCCCGGGACAGCCTATGGCTACACCTTC. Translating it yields CASGPGTAYGYTF.

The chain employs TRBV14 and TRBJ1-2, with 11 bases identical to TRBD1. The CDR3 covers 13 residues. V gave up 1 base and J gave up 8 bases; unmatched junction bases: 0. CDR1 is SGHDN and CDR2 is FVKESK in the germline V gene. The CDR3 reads CASSQGTGGGYTF. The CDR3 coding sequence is TGTGCCAGCAGCCAAGGGACAGGGGGCGGCTACACCTTC.

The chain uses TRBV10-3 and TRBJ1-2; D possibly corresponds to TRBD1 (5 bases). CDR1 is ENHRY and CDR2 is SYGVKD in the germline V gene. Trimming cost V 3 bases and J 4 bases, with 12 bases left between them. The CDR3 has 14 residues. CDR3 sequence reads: CAISERDRGYGYTF. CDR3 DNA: TGTGCCATCAGTGAAAGGGATAGGGGCTATGGCTACACCTTC.

The CDR3 is CSVGQERYTF. CDR3 in DNA: TGCAGCGTAGGACAGGAACGCTACACCTTC. The chain employs TRBV29-1 and TRBJ1-2, with 7 bases that match TRBD1. V lost 6 bases to trimming and J lost 9 bases; unmatched junction nucleotides: 4. The germline V gene encodes CDR1 SQVTM and CDR2 ANQGSEA. This CDR3 is built from 10 residues.

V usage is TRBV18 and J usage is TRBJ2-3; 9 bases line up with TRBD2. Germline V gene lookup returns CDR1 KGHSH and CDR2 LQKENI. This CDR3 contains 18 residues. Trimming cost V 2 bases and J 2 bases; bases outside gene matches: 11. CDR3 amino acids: CASSPNTLLAGSTDTQYF. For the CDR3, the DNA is TGTGCCAGCTCACCAAACACCCTTCTAGCGGGGTCCACAGATACGCAGTATTTT.

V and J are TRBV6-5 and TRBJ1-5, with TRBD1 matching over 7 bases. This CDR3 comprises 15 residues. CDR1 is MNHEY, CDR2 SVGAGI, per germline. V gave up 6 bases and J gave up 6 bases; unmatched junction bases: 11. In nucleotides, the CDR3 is TGTGCCAGCAGATCAGGGGGTACCGGGGGTCAGCCCCAGCATTTT. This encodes CASRSGGTGGQPQHF.

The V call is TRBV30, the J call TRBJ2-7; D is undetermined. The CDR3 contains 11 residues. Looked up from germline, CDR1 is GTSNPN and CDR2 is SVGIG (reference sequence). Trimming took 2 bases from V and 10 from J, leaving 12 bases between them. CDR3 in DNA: TGTGCCTGGAGTATAAACTACGGACAGTACTTC. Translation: CAWSINYGQYF.

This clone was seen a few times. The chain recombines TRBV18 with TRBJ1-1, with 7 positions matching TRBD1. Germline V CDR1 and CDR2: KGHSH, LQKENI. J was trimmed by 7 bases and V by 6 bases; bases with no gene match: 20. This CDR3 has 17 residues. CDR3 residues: CASSQLGGPLGRDEAFF. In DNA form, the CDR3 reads TGTGCCAGCTCCCAGCTAGGGGGCCCCCTCGGGAGAGATGAAGCTTTCTTT.

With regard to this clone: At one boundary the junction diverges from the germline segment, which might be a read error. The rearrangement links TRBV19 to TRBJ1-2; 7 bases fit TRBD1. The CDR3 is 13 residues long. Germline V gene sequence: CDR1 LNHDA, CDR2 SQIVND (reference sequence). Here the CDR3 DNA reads TGTGCCAGTAGCATAGGACAGGCCGGTGGCTACACCTTC. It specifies CASSIGQAGGYTF.

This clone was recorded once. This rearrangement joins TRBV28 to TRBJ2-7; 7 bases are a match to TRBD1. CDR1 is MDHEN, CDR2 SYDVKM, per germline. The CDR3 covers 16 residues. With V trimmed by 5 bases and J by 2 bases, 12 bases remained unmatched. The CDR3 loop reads CASSTRTGLNPYEQYF. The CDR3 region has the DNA TGTGCCAGCAGTACCAGGACAGGCTTAAACCCCTACGAGCAGTACTTC. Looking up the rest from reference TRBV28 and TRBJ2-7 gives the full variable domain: DVKVTQSSRYLVKRTGEKVFLECVQDMDHENMFWYRQDPGLGLRLIYFSYDVKMKEKGDIPEGYSVSREKKERFSLILESASTNQTSMYLCASSTRTGLNPYEQYFGPGTRLTVT.

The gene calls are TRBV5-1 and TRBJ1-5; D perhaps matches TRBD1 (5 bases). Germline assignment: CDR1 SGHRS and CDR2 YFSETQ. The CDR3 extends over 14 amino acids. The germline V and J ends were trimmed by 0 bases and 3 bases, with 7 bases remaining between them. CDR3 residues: CASSLGGFNQPQHF. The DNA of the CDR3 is TGCGCCAGCAGCTTGGGGGGCTTCAATCAGCCCCAGCATTTT.

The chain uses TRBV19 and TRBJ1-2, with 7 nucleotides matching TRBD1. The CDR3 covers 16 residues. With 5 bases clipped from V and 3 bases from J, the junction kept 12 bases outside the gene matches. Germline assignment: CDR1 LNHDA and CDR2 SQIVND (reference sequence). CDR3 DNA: TGTGCCAGTAGTCCTCGGAGGACAGGCGGCGACTATGGCTACACCTTC. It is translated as CASSPRRTGGDYGYTF.

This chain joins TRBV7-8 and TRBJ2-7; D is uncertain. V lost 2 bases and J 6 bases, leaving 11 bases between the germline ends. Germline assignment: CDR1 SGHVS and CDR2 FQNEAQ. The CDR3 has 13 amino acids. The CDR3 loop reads CASSLTFLREQYF. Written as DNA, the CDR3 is TGTGCCAGCAGCTTAACTTTTTTACGCGAGCAGTACTTC.

CDR3 region: CASSAGRTGVGANVLTF. The CDR3 DNA follows: TGTGCCAGCAGTGCCGGCCGGACAGGGGTAGGGGCCAACGTCCTGACTTTC. V gene TRBV2 combines with J gene TRBJ2-6; 9 nucleotides agree with TRBD1. The V and J ends lost 4 bases and 4 bases, in that order; junction bases with no gene match: 8. The CDR3 runs 17 residues. The germline V gene has CDR1 SNHLY and CDR2 FYNNEI.

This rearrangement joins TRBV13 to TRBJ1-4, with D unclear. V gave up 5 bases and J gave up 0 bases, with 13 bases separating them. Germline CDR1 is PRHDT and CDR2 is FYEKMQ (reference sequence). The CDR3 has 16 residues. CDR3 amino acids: CASSPSKRATNEKLFF. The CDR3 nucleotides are TGTGCCAGCAGCCCCTCCAAGAGGGCAACTAATGAAAAACTGTTTTTT.

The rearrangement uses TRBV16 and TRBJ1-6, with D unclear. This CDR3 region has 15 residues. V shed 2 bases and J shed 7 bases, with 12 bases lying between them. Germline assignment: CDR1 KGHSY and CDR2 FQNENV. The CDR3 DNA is TGTGCCAGCAGCCAAGCAAGAACCGGGAATTCACCCCTCCACTTT. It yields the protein CASSQARTGNSPLHF.

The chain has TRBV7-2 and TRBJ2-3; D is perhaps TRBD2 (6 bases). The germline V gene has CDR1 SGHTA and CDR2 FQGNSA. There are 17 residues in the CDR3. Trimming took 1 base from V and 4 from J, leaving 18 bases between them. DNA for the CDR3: TGTGCCAGCAGCTTAGGGGTGGGTCCGGGAGTCCCAGATACGCAGTATTTT. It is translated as CASSLGVGPGVPDTQYF.

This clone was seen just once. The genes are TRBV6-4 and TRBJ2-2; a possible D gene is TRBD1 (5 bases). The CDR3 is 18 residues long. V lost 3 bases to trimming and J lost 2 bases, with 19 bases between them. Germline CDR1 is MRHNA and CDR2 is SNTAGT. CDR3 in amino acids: CASSERSQGVTNTGELFF. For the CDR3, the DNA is TGTGCCAGCAGTGAAAGGAGTCAAGGGGTAACAAACACCGGGGAGCTGTTTTTT.

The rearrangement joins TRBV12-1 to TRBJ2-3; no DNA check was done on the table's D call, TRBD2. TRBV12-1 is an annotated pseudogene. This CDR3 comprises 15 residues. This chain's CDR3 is CASSPPQFSPDTQYF. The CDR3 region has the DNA TGTGCCAGCAGTCCTCCTCAGTTTAGCCCAGATACGCAGTATTTT.

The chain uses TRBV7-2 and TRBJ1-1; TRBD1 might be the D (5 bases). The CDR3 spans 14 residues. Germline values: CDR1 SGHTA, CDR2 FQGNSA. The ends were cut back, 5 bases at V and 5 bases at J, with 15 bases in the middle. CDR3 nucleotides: TGTGCCAGCAGCATCGGACAAGCGATTACTGAAGCTTTCTTT. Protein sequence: CASSIGQAITEAFF.

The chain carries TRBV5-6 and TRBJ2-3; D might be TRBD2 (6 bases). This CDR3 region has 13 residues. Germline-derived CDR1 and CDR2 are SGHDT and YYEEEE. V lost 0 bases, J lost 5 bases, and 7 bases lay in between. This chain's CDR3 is CASSLAGGDTQYF. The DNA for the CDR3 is TGTGCCAGCAGCTTGGCCGGGGGAGATACGCAGTATTTT.

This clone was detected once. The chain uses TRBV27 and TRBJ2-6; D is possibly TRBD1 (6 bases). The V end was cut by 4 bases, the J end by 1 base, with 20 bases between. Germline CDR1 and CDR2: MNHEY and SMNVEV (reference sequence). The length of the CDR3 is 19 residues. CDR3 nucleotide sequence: TGTGCCAGCAGTTCCCCGTTGTCCCAGGGGACATCTGGGGCCAACGTCCTGACTTTC. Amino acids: CASSSPLSQGTSGANVLTF.

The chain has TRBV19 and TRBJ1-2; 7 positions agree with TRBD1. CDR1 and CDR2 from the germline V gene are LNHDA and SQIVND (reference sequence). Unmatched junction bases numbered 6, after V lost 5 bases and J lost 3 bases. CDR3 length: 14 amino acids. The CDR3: CASSLTGAYYGYTF. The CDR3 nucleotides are TGTGCCAGTAGTCTCACAGGGGCCTACTATGGCTACACCTTC.

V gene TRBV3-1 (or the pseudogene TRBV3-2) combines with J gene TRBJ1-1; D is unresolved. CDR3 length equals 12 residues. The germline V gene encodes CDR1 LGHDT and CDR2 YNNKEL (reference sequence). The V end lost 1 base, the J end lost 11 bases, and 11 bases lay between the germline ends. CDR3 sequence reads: CASSQGAGEAFF. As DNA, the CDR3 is TGTGCCAGCAGCCAAGGAGCGGGAGAGGCTTTCTTT.